A single T cell receptor (beta chain) is shown here with its context. Its cognate antigen has yet to be identified. Qualities for individual bases were not recorded, and no much larger clone is one base off. The library was made by the immunoSEQ multiplex PCR assay. A mixture of 60 forward primers for TCR Vbeta segments and 13 reverse primers for TCR Jbeta segments was used in the multiplex PCR. The CDR3 region of rearranged TCR beta genes was amplified from genomic DNA by a multiplex PCR assay. The Illumina HiSeq System was used to sequence the amplified TCR beta libraries as 87-base-pair reads. Per the authors' processing: In a later analysis, tens of millions of unique TCR beta chains were counted across the roughly 610 repertoires, and roughly 11 million of these chains were shared by at least two donors. To remove PCR and sequencing errors, raw reads were error-corrected and collapsed into unique sequences using a nearest-neighbor algorithm that merged closely related sequences. Alignment of CDR3 sequences to IMGT reference sequences was used to assign V, D and J gene segments. For a sequence to be retained, a match of at least six nucleotides to both a V gene segment and a J gene segment was required. Rearrangements were classified as productive when the CDR3 lacked stop codons and remained in frame with V and J, and all other rearrangements were classified as non-productive. Following IMGT convention, CDR3 was defined as the stretch from the second conserved V-encoded cysteine up to the conserved J-encoded phenylalanine. In an earlier analysis of around 540 of the donors, sequences lacking an unambiguous match to a single V gene segment were excluded. In an earlier analysis of a few hundred of the donors, V segments were called functional above 56.7% productive rearrangements and were called segregating when the between-donor standard deviation exceeded 5%. To diagnose cytomegalovirus status from the catalog of TCR beta chain sequences, a statistical classification framework was built. V and J gene assignment, in a later analysis, came from comparing TCR nucleotide sequences with IMGT/GENE-DB human TR gene sequences. In a later analysis, CDR3 sequences and most-parsimonious VDJ recombination scenarios were assigned using the TCRdist pipeline. In a later analysis, every TCR beta chain was defined by the combination of its CDR3 amino acid sequence and its V-gene family, and reads without a unique V-gene family were dropped. To address suspected cross-contamination and a sequencing artifact, a later analysis removed 592 highly shared, low-generation-probability nucleotide sequences. In a later analysis, a clonal expansion index for each public chain was calculated from normalized within-repertoire ranks of inferred template counts. In a later analysis, generation probabilities were computed using a VDJ recombination model fitted to out-of-frame rearrangements, and the results were checked against IGoR. In a later analysis, TCR-TCR, TCR-HLA and TCR-CMV co-occurrence was scored with hypergeometric tests, and a repertoire-size bias correction was applied to TCR pairs. A later analysis estimated false discovery rates by permuting HLA or CMV assignments 20 times. A later analysis grouped co-occurring TCRs with DBSCAN, adding TCRdist sequence similarity when clustering within HLA-allele-positive subsets. Repertoires with fewer than 30,000 or more than 120,000 public chains, plus five repertoires with anomalous nucleotide sharing, were excluded from co-occurrence clustering. TCRdb obtained this table from immuneACCESS and retained in-frame rearrangements with V and J assigned. These tables miss some clones; where compared with another copy, unresolved V genes account for less than half of the shortfall, and the remainder is unexplained. That table furnishes V, J and clone size, whereas the DNA furnished D and trimming. The sample table shows over 250,000 clones, and roughly two thirds are seen once. The ten largest clones represent about 2.1% of the sample.

In total, 666 healthy bone marrow donors made up the cohort. All cohort members were sampled while nominally healthy, although unrecorded immune exposures were likely present. The donor tested CMV seronegative and was one of the 352 seronegative cohort members. A peripheral blood sample was provided by each donor, and peripheral blood mononuclear cells were used for TCR beta sequencing. Genomic DNA was extracted from the blood cell samples with the Qiagen DNeasy Blood Extraction Kit. In the germline V gene (reference sequence), CDR1 corresponds to MNHEY and CDR2 to SMNVEV. From V the trimming removes 8 bases and from J it removes 3 bases, while the gene matches leave 9 bases of the junction unaccounted for. The CDR3 runs 15 residues from the cysteine to the phenylalanine. Only the CDR3 DNA stays, 45 bases, in frame from base 1. This entry is derived from a study of cytomegalovirus exposure and HLA in healthy donors (dated by TCRdb to 2016 to 2017). Regarding the study in general: An earlier analysis of about 530 of the donors reported over 250 Gb of sequence data and 117 million unique TCR beta sequences obtained from about 200 million T cells. About 320 gigabases of sequencing data and tens of millions of unique TCR sequences were included in an early release covering roughly 600 HLA-typed donors. The genetic ancestry cluster associated with self-reported Caucasian donors included 81% of the roughly 410 genotyped donors. The study aimed to test whether cataloging public T cell receptors could reveal signatures of past pathogen exposure. The study used immunosequencing to profile the T cell repertoires of several hundred subjects and linked those repertoires to cytomegalovirus serostatus. In addition to the first cohort of 666 subjects, a separate validation cohort of around 110 different subjects was used. The study combined high-throughput TCR immunosequencing, statistical association of individual TCRs with disease status, and machine learning to predict cytomegalovirus infection status. To study patterns of TCR occurrence, a later analysis re-analyzed previously published TCR beta repertoires from around 700 donors and added high-resolution HLA genotyping. Rather than drawing on any new phenotypic data, the later analysis identified candidate immune exposures from TCR beta sequences and the way those sequences occurred across donors. In an earlier analysis of a few hundred of the donors, high-throughput TCR beta sequencing was used to judge whether each TCR beta V gene segment behaved as functional or pseudogenic. Donor age, sex, ethnicity and CMV serostatus were collected together with the repertoire data. In a later genetic analysis, genome-wide SNP genotypes for 398 of the 666 donors were used, and that subset was treated as a discovery cohort. Every discovery cohort repertoire had been produced on one sequencing platform. HLA typing included class I and class II loci at four-digit resolution. The number of typed donors differed by locus: about 629-640 for A, B, C, DRB1 and DQB1; approximately 520 for DQA1; approximately 610 for DPA1; and around 450 for DPB1. Because of strong linkage in the cohort, roughly five DR-DQ haplotypes were treated as single units for association and clustering. On average, roughly 250,000 unique TCR beta nucleotide sequences were sequenced per donor among a few hundred genotyped donors of the cohort, with about 17% of those sequences being non-productive.

The paper's findings and limits, for the study overall: Several of the top co-occurrence clusters appeared to be linked to parvovirus B19, influenza, CMV and Epstein-Barr virus, according to a later analysis. Sequencing depth was assumed to be roughly uniform across donors in the presence/absence analyses, though that assumption may not hold. The cohort was sequenced for TCR beta chains only, and without alpha or paired-chain data the features that could be detected were limited. Correlated functional status among segregating V segments might be attributable to linkage disequilibrium, but an unknown experimental factor could not be ruled out. The sequencing pipeline was judged likely to have produced a cluster of highly shared sequence variants as a technical artifact. In a later analysis, most CMV-associated TCR beta chains were found to appear HLA-restricted, with HLA associations seemingly driven largely by CMV exposure. According to the authors, the approach could potentially be generalized to other disease states and immunological phenotypes. Because the 87-base-pair reads could not distinguish some IMGT-functional V segments, including TRBV6-2 and TRBV6-3, those segments were excluded. A later genetic analysis reported fewer N-insertions in productive TCRs among donors in an Asian-associated ancestry cluster than the roughly 700-donor mean. Because HLA typing was missing for some donors at each locus, association tests included only the typed subset. Because counts were too low, roughly 18 rarely observed V segments, including chromosome 9 orphons, were left out of the earlier analysis of a few hundred of the donors. When HLA alleles, especially DR and DQ, strongly co-occurred, attributing TCR associations to individual alleles was difficult. In a later analysis, some 17,000 TCR beta sequences were associated with specific HLA alleles at a false discovery rate of 0.05. Cytomegalovirus status was reported to be diagnosed by the classifier with high specificity and sensitivity in both the original and validation cohorts. In a later genetic analysis, a missense DCLRE1C variant was associated with V-gene and J-gene trimming of TCR beta chains, and the association was replicated in an independent cohort. For the cohort, immune exposure information was limited to CMV serostatus. Broadly in line with IMGT annotations, most TCR beta V segments showed up in productive rearrangements about 87% or about 30% of the time in an earlier analysis of around 600 of the donors. A later analysis found that TCR association rates varied across HLA loci, with DRB1 alleles showing the most associated TCRs and HLA-C alleles the fewest. Most TCR sequences were observed very rarely across donors, whereas some public TCRs were present in many individuals. A total of some 180 TCR beta chains were listed by the study as associated with cytomegalovirus. In a later analysis, HLA-associated TCR beta chains showed more clonal expansion and lower generation probabilities than non-associated chains that were equally common. In vitro tests confirmed that a few of the cytomegalovirus-associated TCR beta chains recognize cytomegalovirus antigens. A further reported finding was that TCR beta sequences accurately predicted the HLA-A and HLA-B alleles for most subjects in the first cohort.

The sample comprised PBMCs. The chain is assembled from TRBV27 and TRBJ2-7; TRBD2 matches 11 bases in the middle. The sequence derives from a female donor in good health and CMV-seronegative. The CDR3 region reads CASRITSGSLYEQYF. The nucleotides read TGTGCCAGCCGTATTACTAGCGGGAGCCTCTACGAGCAGTACTTC.